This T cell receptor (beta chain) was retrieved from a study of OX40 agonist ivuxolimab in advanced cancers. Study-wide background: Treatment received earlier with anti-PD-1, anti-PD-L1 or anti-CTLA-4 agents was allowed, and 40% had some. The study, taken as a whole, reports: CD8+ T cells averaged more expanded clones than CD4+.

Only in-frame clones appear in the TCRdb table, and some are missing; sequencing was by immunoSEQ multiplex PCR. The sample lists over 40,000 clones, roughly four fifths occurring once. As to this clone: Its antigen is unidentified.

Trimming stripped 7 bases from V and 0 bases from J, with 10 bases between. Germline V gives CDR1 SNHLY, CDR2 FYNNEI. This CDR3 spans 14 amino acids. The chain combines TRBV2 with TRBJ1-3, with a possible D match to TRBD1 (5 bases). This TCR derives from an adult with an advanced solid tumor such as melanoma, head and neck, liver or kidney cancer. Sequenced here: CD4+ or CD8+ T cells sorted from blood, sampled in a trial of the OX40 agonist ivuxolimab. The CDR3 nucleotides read TGTGCCAGCAAAAGACAGAGCTCTGGAAACACCATATATTTT. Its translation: CASKRQSSGNTIYF.